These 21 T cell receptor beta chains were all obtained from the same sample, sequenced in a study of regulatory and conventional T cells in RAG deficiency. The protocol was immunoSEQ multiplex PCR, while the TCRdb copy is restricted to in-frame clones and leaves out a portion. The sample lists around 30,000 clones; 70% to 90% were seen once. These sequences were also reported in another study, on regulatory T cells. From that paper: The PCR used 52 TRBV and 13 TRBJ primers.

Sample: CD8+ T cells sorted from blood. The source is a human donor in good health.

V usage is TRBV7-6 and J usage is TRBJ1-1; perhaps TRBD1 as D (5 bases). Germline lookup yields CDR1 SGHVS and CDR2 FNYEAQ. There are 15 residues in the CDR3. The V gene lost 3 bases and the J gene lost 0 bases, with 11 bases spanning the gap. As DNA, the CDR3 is TGTGCCAGCAGCTTGACAGAATTAATGAACACTGAAGCTTTCTTT. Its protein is CASSLTELMNTEAFF. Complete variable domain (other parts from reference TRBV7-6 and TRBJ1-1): GAGVSQSPRYKVTKRGQDVALRCDPISGHVSLYWYRQALGQGPEFLTYFNYEAQQDKSGLPNDRFSAERPEGSISTLTIQRTEQRDSAMYRCASSLTELMNTEAFFGQGTRLTVV.

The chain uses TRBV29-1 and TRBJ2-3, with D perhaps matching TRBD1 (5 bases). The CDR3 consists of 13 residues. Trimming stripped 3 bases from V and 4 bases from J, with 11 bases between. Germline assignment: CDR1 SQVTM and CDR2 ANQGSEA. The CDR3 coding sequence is TGCAGCGTTGACAGGGAAAGGGCAGATACGCAGTATTTT. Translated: CSVDRERADTQYF.

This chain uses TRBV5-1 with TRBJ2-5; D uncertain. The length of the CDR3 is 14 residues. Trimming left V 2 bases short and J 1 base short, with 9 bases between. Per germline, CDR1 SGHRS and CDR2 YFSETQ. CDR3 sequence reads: CASSLGRSQETQYF. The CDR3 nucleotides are TGCGCCAGCAGCTTAGGCAGGTCCCAAGAGACCCAGTACTTC.

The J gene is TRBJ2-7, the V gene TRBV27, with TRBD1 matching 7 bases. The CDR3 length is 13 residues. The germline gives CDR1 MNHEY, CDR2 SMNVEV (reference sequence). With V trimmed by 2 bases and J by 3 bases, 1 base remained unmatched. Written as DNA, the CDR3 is TGTGCCAGCAGTTTAGGACAGGTCTACGAGCAGTACTTC. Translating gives CASSLGQVYEQYF.

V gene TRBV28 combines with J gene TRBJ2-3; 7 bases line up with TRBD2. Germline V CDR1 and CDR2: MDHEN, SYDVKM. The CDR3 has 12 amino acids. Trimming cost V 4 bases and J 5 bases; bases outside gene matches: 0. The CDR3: CASSWGGDTQYF. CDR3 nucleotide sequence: TGTGCCAGCAGTTGGGGGGGAGATACGCAGTATTTT. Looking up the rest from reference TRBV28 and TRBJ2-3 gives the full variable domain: DVKVTQSSRYLVKRTGEKVFLECVQDMDHENMFWYRQDPGLGLRLIYFSYDVKMKEKGDIPEGYSVSREKKERFSLILESASTNQTSMYLCASSWGGDTQYFGPGTRLTVL.

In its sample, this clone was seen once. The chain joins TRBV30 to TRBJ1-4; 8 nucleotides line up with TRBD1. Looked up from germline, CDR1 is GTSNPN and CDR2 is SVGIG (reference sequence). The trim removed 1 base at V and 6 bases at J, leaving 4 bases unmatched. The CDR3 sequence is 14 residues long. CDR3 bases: TGTGCCTGGAGTGGTATGACAGGGGATGAAAAACTGTTTTTT. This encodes CAWSGMTGDEKLFF.

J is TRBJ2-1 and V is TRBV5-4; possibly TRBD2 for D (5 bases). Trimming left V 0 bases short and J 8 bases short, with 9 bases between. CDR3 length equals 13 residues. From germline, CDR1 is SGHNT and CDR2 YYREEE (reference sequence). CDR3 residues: CASSLELAHEQFF. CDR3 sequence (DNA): TGTGCCAGCAGCTTGGAGCTAGCCCATGAGCAGTTCTTC.

The CDR3 nucleotides read TGCAGCGTTAAGGATAACCGGGACACCTCCTACGAGCAGTACTTC. This sequence encodes CSVKDNRDTSYEQYF. The chain couples TRBV29-1 to TRBJ2-7; D is perhaps TRBD1 (6 bases). Germline values: CDR1 SQVTM, CDR2 ANQGSEA. Trimming pared 5 bases from V and 0 bases from J, leaving 17 bases between. This CDR3 contains 15 residues.

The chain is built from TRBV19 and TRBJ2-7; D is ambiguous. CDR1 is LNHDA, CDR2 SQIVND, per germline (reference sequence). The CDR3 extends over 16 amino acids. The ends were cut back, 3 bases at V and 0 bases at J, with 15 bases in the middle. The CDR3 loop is CASSIAPDQSSYEQYF. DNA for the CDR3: TGTGCCAGTAGTATCGCACCGGACCAGAGCTCCTACGAGCAGTACTTC.

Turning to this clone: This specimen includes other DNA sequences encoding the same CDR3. CDR3 sequence (DNA): TGTGCCAGCAGTTTACAGGGTAGCAATCAGCCCCAGCATTTT. Protein product: CASSLQGSNQPQHF. The chain links TRBV27 to TRBJ1-5, with a weak D call TRBD1 (5 bases). The CDR3 has 14 residues. Germline V lookup: CDR1 MNHEY, CDR2 SMNVEV (reference sequence). The germline V and J ends were trimmed by 2 bases and 0 bases, with 5 bases remaining between them.

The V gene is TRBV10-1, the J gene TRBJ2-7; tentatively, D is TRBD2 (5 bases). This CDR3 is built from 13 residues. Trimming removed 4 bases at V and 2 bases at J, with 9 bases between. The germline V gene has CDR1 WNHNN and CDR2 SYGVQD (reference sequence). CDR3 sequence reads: CASSGAAAYEQYF. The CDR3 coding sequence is TGCGCCAGCAGTGGAGCGGCCGCCTACGAGCAGTACTTC.

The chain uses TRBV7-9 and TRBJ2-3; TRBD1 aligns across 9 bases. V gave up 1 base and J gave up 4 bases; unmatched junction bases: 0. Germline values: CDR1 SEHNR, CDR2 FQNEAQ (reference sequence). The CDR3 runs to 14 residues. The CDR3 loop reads CASSLGTGADTQYF. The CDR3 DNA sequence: TGTGCCAGCAGCTTAGGGACAGGGGCAGATACGCAGTATTTT.

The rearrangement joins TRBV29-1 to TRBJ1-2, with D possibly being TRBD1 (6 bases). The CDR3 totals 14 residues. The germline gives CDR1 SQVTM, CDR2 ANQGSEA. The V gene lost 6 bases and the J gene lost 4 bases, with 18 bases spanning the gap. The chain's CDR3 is CSVYGDTPSYGYTF. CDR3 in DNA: TGCAGCGTGTACGGGGACACACCAAGCTATGGCTACACCTTC.

As DNA, the CDR3 is TGTGCCAGCAGTTCCAATGAGGGATACGAGCAGTACTTC. The encoded protein is CASSSNEGYEQYF. J is TRBJ2-7 and V is TRBV6-6; a weak D match, TRBD2 (5 bases). V lost 4 bases to trimming and J lost 4 bases, with 11 bases between them. CDR3 length: 13 residues. Germline V gives CDR1 MNHNY, CDR2 SVGAGI (reference sequence).

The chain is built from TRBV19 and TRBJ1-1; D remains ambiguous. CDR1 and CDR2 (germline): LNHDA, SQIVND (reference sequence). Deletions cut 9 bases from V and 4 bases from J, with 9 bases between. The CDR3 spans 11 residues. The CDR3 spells CASRQTTEAFF. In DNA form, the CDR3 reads TGTGCCAGCCGACAAACCACTGAAGCTTTCTTT.

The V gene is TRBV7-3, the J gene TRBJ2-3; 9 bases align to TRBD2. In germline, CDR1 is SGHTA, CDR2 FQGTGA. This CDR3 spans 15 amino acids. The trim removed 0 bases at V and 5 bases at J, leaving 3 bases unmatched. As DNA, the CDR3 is TGTGCCAGCAGCTTAACTAGCGGGGGAGTAGATACGCAGTATTTT. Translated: CASSLTSGGVDTQYF.

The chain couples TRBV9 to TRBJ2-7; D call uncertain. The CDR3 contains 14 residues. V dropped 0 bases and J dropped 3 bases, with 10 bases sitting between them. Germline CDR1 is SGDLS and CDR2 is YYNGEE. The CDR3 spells CASSVGGNNYEQYF. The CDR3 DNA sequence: TGTGCCAGCAGCGTAGGGGGTAATAACTACGAGCAGTACTTC.

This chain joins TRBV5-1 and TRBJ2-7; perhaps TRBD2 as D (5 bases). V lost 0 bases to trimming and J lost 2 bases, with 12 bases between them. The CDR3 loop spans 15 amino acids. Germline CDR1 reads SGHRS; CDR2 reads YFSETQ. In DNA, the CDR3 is TGCGCCAGCAGCTTGGTCGGCCAGACTACCTACGAGCAGTACTTC. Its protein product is CASSLVGQTTYEQYF.

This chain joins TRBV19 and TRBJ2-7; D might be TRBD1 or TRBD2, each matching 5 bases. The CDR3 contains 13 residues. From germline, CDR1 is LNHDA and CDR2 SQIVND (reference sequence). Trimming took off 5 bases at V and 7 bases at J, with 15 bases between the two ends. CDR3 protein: CASSSGRRREQYF. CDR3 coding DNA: TGTGCCAGTAGTTCGGGACGGAGAAGGGAGCAGTACTTC.

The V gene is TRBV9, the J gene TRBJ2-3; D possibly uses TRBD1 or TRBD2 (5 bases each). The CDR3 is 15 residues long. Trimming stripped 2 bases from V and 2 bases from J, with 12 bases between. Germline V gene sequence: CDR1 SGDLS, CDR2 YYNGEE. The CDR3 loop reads CASSVFGDLTDTQYF. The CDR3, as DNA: TGTGCCAGCAGCGTGTTTGGGGACCTCACAGATACGCAGTATTTT.

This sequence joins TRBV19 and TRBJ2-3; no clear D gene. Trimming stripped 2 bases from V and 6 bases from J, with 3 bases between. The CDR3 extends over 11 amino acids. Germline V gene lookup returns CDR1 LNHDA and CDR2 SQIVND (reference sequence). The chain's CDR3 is CASSISDTQYF. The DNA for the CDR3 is TGTGCCAGTAGTATATCGGATACGCAGTATTTT. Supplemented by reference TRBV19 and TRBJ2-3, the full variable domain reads DGGITQSPKYLFRKEGQNVTLSCEQNLNHDAMYWYRQDPGQGLRLIYYSQIVNDFQKGDIAEGYSVSREKKESFPLTVTSAQKNPTAFYLCASSISDTQYFGPGTRLTVL.